The entry that follows covers one T cell receptor (beta chain) sequence. Its antigen specificity is not known. Base qualities are not at hand, and no much larger clone is one base apart. The CDR3 covers 15 residues, taking in both the cysteine and the phenylalanine. Left in the record is the CDR3 DNA by itself, 45 bases read in frame from the first base. Cut back by 5 bases and 6 bases, the V and J ends lie 16 bases apart. Via the germline V gene, CDR1 is MNHNS and CDR2 SASEGT. Amplification of TCR beta CDR3 regions was carried out from RNA transcripts. The first round of RT-PCR for the TCR CDR3 was performed with the HTBI primer set and the Qiagen OneStep RT-PCR kit. The libraries were constructed in a second round of multiplex PCR and then size-selected and purified. Libraries were sequenced paired-end with 100 bp reads on an Illumina HiSeq2000. Per the authors' processing: SOAPnuke was used to process the raw data, removing reads that contained adapters or uncalled bases, had a mean Phred below 15, or lacked an exact match to the constant primer or identifier. High-quality paired reads were merged using COPE v1.2.5, and each unique nucleotide sequence was defined as a clonotype. Clonotypes were aligned to IMGT TRBV, TRBD and TRBJ reference segments using MiTCR v1.1. The analysis was restricted to V-J combinations with a frequency above 0.0001, which together covered about 99% of the repertoires. A TCS score was defined as the ratio of F50 (clonal expansion) to E x V (chaos), with BLOSUM62-based TCRdist applied between CDR3 peptides within each V-J. Welch's t-statistics and random forest reduced around 550 V-J features to 13, which were used in a naive Bayes classifier (R e1071). TCRdb redid the processing of the public reads, applying fastp at Q25 and MiXCR, and retained in-frame beta chains. Identical CDR3 protein sequences are pooled into one entry, listed with their most common genes and DNA. TCRdb, not the authors, supplied the V and J calls. This sample gives more than 300,000 distinct CDR3 sequences in total; less than 15% of them show up just once. Around 9.2% of the sample is in the top ten clones.

The sample is drawn from a study of T cells in Graves' hyperthyroidism and ophthalmopathy (dated by TCRdb to the late 2010s). As for the study more broadly: Peripheral blood samples were taken at the time of initial diagnosis, prior to any treatment. A discovery cohort of roughly 96 patients, fewer than 50 with Graves' ophthalmopathy and roughly 59 with stable Graves' hyperthyroidism, was used to find distinguishing TCR V-J signatures. Thyroid tissue and blood T-cell repertoires from about six Graves' hyperthyroidism patients were also compared in the study. For training and testing, the 80 to 100 patients in the discovery cohort were randomly divided in a 7:3 ratio. TCR Vbeta CDR3 sequencing of 130 to 150 peripheral blood samples (roughly 41 ophthalmopathy, 75 hyperthyroidism and roughly 17 progressor patients) is reported in the paper. Following sampling, methimazole starting at 30 mg daily was given to hyperthyroidism patients, and high-dose intravenous methylprednisolone was given to ophthalmopathy patients. Prospective prediction of ophthalmopathy was tested in an independent validation cohort of under 20 hyperthyroidism patients and around 16 patients who later progressed to ophthalmopathy.

Stable Graves' hyperthyroidism was defined as no progression to ophthalmopathy during 18 months of follow-up. Hyperthyroidism patients were newly diagnosed, had a disease duration of under 2 months, and were aged 18 to 65 years. Any patient with an uncontrolled infection, another autoimmune disease, pregnancy or lactation was excluded. Diagnoses were established on the basis of clinical symptoms, serum thyroxine and TRAb, thyroid ultrasound, and orbital computed tomography. PBMCs were isolated from about 10 ml of fresh peripheral blood by Ficoll-Paque density gradient centrifugation. Total RNA was extracted using Trizol reagent, and RNA quality was assessed on an Agilent 2100 Bioanalyzer. The research as a whole found: Most expanded thyroid clonotypes (frequency above 0.001) were also detected in blood, a finding suggesting that blood repertoires may reflect thyroid immune responses. During validation, the model predicted progression to ophthalmopathy a median of approximately six months ahead of onset, with approximately 71% sensitivity and about 75% specificity. Sample size was not statistically predetermined, and investigators were not blinded to group allocation. In cross-validation, a model built on a 13 V-J signature told ophthalmopathy apart from stable hyperthyroidism with 87.88% sensitivity and about 81% specificity, and in testing the same model reached 80%/75%.

Recombination linked TRBV6-1 to TRBJ1-4; no D gene call is confident. The clonotype originates from a woman under 30 with Graves' hyperthyroidism. Sequenced input: blood. The nucleotide sequence reads as follows: TGTGCCAGCAGTCCAACAATGGACGGATATGAAAAACTGTTTTTT. Translated, it reads CASSPTMDGYEKLFF.